This T cell receptor (beta chain) was profiled in a study of identical twins. This clonotype was recorded a few times. Through template switching, a universal primer site was introduced, and the cDNA contained unique molecular identifiers. TCRdb processed the 5' RACE reads anew with MiXCR; each CDR3 protein has one entry. The sample holds under 250,000 distinct CDR3 sequences, 7.5% seen once. The V and J ends lost 8 bases and 6 bases respectively, with 14 bases between them. The CDR3 covers 13 residues. Germline lookup yields CDR1 LNHDA and CDR2 SQIVND (reference sequence). Separately, the same data were catalogued under a study of yellow fever vaccine responses in identical twins.

The sequenced material came from memory (CD45RO+) T cells sorted from blood. The sequence was collected from a woman aged 18-29 years in good health. The chain uses TRBV19 and TRBJ2-1; D is possibly TRBD2 (6 bases). The CDR3 loop is CASRNPGVNEQFF. The CDR3 bases are TGTGCCAGTCGCAACCCGGGGGTCAATGAGCAGTTCTTC.